What follows is one T cell receptor beta chain and its context. Its antigen is currently unknown. This sample stems from a study of long-term antiretroviral therapy in people with HIV. At the level of the study: Samples collected earliest predate the 2015 immediate-ART recommendation by about a decade.

Every specimen provided 1-10 million cryopreserved PBMC before DNA extraction took place. The authors ran the immunoSEQ assay, v3.0, at survey level. The method was immunoSEQ multiplex PCR; TCRdb's version includes in-frame clones alone and lacks a portion of them. The sample holds about 43,000 clones, around nine tenths seen once. General observations from the study: Possibly under older ART regimens, blood was drawn between about 2003 and 2017.

Germline values: CDR1 SGHNT, CDR2 YENEEA. V lost 5 bases, J lost 6 bases, and 17 bases lay in between. This CDR3 has 15 amino acids. This material consisted of unsorted PBMCs, taken 0.1 years before starting antiretroviral therapy. This chain connects TRBV11-3 to TRBJ2-1; perhaps D is TRBD1 or TRBD2 (6 bases each). This receptor was taken from a woman aged 45 to 65 with HIV. The CDR3 DNA reads as TGTGCCAGCAGCCTTTTGGGGGGCACGGGCAATGAGCAGTTCTTC. As protein: CASSLLGGTGNEQFF.